This T cell receptor beta chain originates from a study of Ad26.COV2.S vaccination and SARS-CoV-2 variants. Regarding treatment: some 19 received Ad26.COV2.S at low or high dose, single or two shots; five or six received placebo; per-sample allocation not given. Sampling occurred on day 63 after the first vaccine or placebo injection. At a Boston site, the person donating was an adult of 18-55 years. What was given as vaccine was an Ad26 vector encoding Wuhan-strain SARS-CoV-2 spike. V was clipped by 6 bases and J by 0 bases; unmatched bases: 6. Per the germline V gene, CDR1 is LNHDA and CDR2 is SQIVND (reference sequence). CDR3 length: 17 amino acids. In regard to this clone: Its antigen is currently unknown.

Libraries were prepared by immunoSEQ multiplex PCR; TCRdb keeps only in-frame clonotypes and omits some of them. The table lists some 500,000 clones, roughly 87% of them singletons. Points from the study as a whole: The analyses of TCR breadth and depth may have understated the size of total T cell responses. People who got the vaccine or the placebo had similar non-spike TCR breadth.

The source is a person aged 18-65 years who received the Ad26.COV2.S COVID-19 vaccine or a placebo. The genes are TRBV19 and TRBJ2-1, with TRBD2 identical over 12 bases. The sequencing used peripheral blood, collected in a trial of Ad26.COV2.S vaccine versus placebo. As DNA, the CDR3 is TGTGCCAGTAGGACTAGCGGGGGACCAAGCTCCTACAATGAGCAGTTCTTC. Translation: CASRTSGGPSSYNEQFF.